Listed here are 2 T cell receptor beta chains from one sample, sequenced in a study of blood T cell dynamics during melanoma immunotherapy. Time point indicated: pre-treatment baseline. TCRdb's table, derived via immunoSEQ multiplex PCR, lists solely in-frame clones and lacks some. Altogether 8,000 or so clones are present, over 65% being singletons, with the ten largest covering more than 0.95%. Sequencing used blood, obtained from a patient treated with checkpoint blockade. The receptors were sampled from a human donor with melanoma.

The rearrangement uses TRBV6-5 and TRBJ2-2, with 8 bases lining up with TRBD1. The V gene end was trimmed by 6 bases and the J gene end by 3 bases; junction bases not matched to a gene: 0. The CDR3 is 13 amino acids. Per germline, CDR1 MNHEY and CDR2 SVGAGI. DNA of the CDR3: TGTGCCAGCAGACAGGGGGACACCGGGGAGCTGTTTTTT. The encoded protein is CASRQGDTGELFF.

V and J are TRBV9 and TRBJ2-5, with D possibly matching TRBD1 (7 bases). Germline V gene data show CDR1 as SGDLS and CDR2 as YYNGEE. CDR3 length equals 15 residues. V shed 3 bases and J shed 2 bases, with 14 bases lying between them. This CDR3 reads CASSARDSGQETQYF. The CDR3 nucleotides are TGTGCCAGCAGCGCCCGGGACAGCGGGCAAGAGACCCAGTACTTC.